A selection of T cell receptor beta chains follows, all from one sample in a study of T-cell reconstitution after alpha-beta-depleted transplantation in children. Using its own MiXCR run on the PCR reads, TCRdb lists one record per CDR3 protein. The data hold around 700,000 distinct CDR3 sequences, with around 14% observed a single time. Here the sequenced sample was PBMCs, taken before TCRalphabeta/CD19-depleted stem cell transplant. The receptors originated from a girl under 10 years old with congenital amegakaryocytic thrombocytopenia, due to receive a stem cell transplant. CDR3s include the opening cysteine and the closing phenylalanine or tryptophan. The D gene is left open where the match is weak. A row's size may be missing; if present it is once, few, many or a size class.

V	D	size	J	DNA	CDR3
TRBV15	NA	NA	TRBJ1-2	TGTGCCACCAGCAGAGATTGGGGCCAGCGGGGCTACACCTTC	CATSRDWGQRGYTF
TRBV14	NA	few	TRBJ2-3	TGTGCCAGCAGCCCGTGGGGCGGAGGAAGGGAAGATACGCAGTATTTT	CASSPWGGGREDTQYF
TRBV4-2	TRBD2	many	TRBJ2-1	TGTGCCAGCAGCCAAGAAGGGACTAGCGGGAGGGATGAGCAGTTCTTC	CASSQEGTSGRDEQFF
TRBV5-1	NA	many	TRBJ2-7	TGCGCCAGCAGCCCAACACCAACAGAGGGGAACTACGAGCAGTACTTC	CASSPTPTEGNYEQYF
TRBV12-3/TRBV12-4	NA	few	TRBJ2-7	TGTGCCAGCAGTGTAGTGGGACGGCCATTTCCCGAGCAGTACTTC	CASSVVGRPFPEQYF
TRBV29-1	NA	many	TRBJ2-1	TGCAGCGTTGTACCCAGAGCCTACAATGAGCAGTTCTTC	CSVVPRAYNEQFF
TRBV29-1	TRBD2	many	TRBJ2-2	TGCAGCGTGAAGGGACTAGCAACCGGGGAGCTGTTTTTT	CSVKGLATGELFF
TRBV25-1	NA	NA	TRBJ1-5	TGTGCCAGCAGTGAATTAGGGACACCTAGCAATCAGCCCCAGCATTTT	CASSELGTPSNQPQHF
TRBV10-3	TRBD2	many	TRBJ2-2	TGTGCCATCAGCAGGGAGCGGGGCCAGAACACCGGGGAGCTGTTTTTT	CAISRERGQNTGELFF
TRBV19	NA	NA	TRBJ1-6	TGTGCCAGTAGTGCACAGGATACCCTCCACTTT	CASSAQDTLHF
TRBV20-1	NA	few	TRBJ1-1	TGCAGTGCTAGAGGGGTAGCCGCGGACACTGAAGCTTTCTTT	CSARGVAADTEAFF